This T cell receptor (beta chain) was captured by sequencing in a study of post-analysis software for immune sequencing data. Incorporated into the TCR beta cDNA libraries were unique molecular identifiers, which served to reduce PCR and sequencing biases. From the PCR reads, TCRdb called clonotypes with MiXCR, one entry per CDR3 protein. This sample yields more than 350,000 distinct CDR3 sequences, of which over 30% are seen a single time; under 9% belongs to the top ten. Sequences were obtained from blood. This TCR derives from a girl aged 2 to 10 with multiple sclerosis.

This CDR3 reads CASSLPSLQPLEQYF. CDR3 nucleotides: TGTGCCAGCAGTTTACCATCACTACAGCCCCTCGAGCAGTACTTC. This chain links TRBV28 with TRBJ2-7; D is unclear. Germline loops: CDR1 MDHEN, CDR2 SYDVKM. This CDR3 is built from 15 residues. V was shortened by 2 bases and J by 6 bases, with 17 bases between the two germline ends.